Presented here are 24 T cell receptor beta chains from one specimen sequenced in a study of blood T cells in healthy people across ages. Then a second PCR, running about 6 to 12 cycles, was carried out with a sample-barcoded 5' primer and a J-beta primer mix. TCRdb processed the 5' RACE reads anew with MiXCR; each CDR3 protein has one entry. The sample lists approximately 770,000 distinct CDR3 sequences, 58% occurring once. The material sequenced was blood. The receptor set was obtained from a man younger than 45 in good health.

The chain carries TRBV6-5 and TRBJ1-2; D uncertain. Germline V gene lookup returns CDR1 MNHEY and CDR2 SVGAGI. V dropped 6 bases and J dropped 8 bases, with 13 bases sitting between them. The CDR3 loop spans 12 amino acids. The CDR3 DNA follows: TGTGCCAGCAGCCGGGGATCCGAGGGCTACACCTTC. Residues: CASSRGSEGYTF.

This chain uses TRBV6-5 with TRBJ2-1, with TRBD2 matching 9 bases. This CDR3 has 16 residues. Germline V CDR1 and CDR2: MNHEY, SVGAGI. V lost 2 bases, J lost 5 bases, and 7 bases stayed unmatched. In nucleotides, the CDR3 is TGTGCCAGCAGTTACACCGCTAGCGGGAAAGACAATGAGCAGTTCTTC. Residues: CASSYTASGKDNEQFF.

The chain couples TRBV7-2 to TRBJ2-5, with D perhaps matching TRBD2 (6 bases). V was trimmed by 8 bases and J by 6 bases, leaving 16 bases between them. This CDR3 comprises 13 residues. Germline CDR1 and CDR2: SGHTA and FQGNSA. CDR3 sequence reads: CASGSGTRKTQYF. CDR3 coding DNA: TGTGCCAGCGGGTCAGGGACTCGCAAGACCCAGTACTTC.

V gene TRBV15 combines with J gene TRBJ2-1; 7 bases match TRBD1. Per the germline V gene, CDR1 is LNHNV and CDR2 is YYDKDF (reference sequence). The CDR3 spans 15 residues. Trimming cost V 4 bases and J 0 bases; bases outside gene matches: 3. CDR3 sequence reads: CATSTYRGSYNEQFF. The CDR3 DNA reads TGTGCCACCAGCACCTACAGGGGCTCCTACAATGAGCAGTTCTTC.

V is TRBV7-3 and J is TRBJ2-6; D unclear. CDR3 length: 15 residues. Trimming stripped 6 bases from V and 4 bases from J, with 13 bases between. The germline gives CDR1 SGHTA, CDR2 FQGTGA. The CDR3 DNA is TGTGCCAGCAGATCCTCGGTAGCCGGGGCCAACGTCCTGACTTTC. Its translation: CASRSSVAGANVLTF. The full variable domain, its missing parts supplied by reference TRBV7-3 and TRBJ2-6, is GAGVSQTPSNKVTEKGKYVELRCDPISGHTALYWYRQSLGQGPEFLIYFQGTGAADDSGLPNDRFFAVRPEGSVSTLKIQRTERGDSAVYLCASRSSVAGANVLTFGAGSRLTVL.

The chain carries TRBV24-1 and TRBJ2-5; D call uncertain. CDR1 KGHDR and CDR2 SFDVKD come from the germline V gene. This CDR3 has 17 residues. V shed 5 bases and J shed 1 base, with 19 bases lying between them. As DNA, the CDR3 is TGTGCCACCAGTGGCCCTTCTGACGGCTCAACCCAAGAGACCCAGTACTTC. This codes for CATSGPSDGSTQETQYF.

The J gene is TRBJ2-7, the V gene TRBV7-9; no firm D call. Germline assignment: CDR1 SEHNR and CDR2 FQNEAQ (reference sequence). The V and J ends lost 5 bases and 2 bases respectively, with 19 bases between them. CDR3 length equals 16 residues. The CDR3 bases are TGTGCCAGCAGCCCCTCAGCGAGGCTCATTCCCTACGAGCAGTACTTC. Translation: CASSPSARLIPYEQYF.

A single count supports this clonotype. The rearrangement joins TRBV12-3 or TRBV12-4 to TRBJ2-3; 10 positions match TRBD2. There are 15 residues in the CDR3. V shed 8 bases and J 2 bases; nucleotides not matched to a gene: 7. The CDR3 DNA reads as TGTGCCAGCTATCGGACTAGCGGAGACACAGATACGCAGTATTTT. Translation: CASYRTSGDTDTQYF.

The chain uses TRBV10-3 and TRBJ2-4; possible D gene TRBD1, 6 bases. CDR1 is ENHRY, CDR2 SYGVKD, per germline. The CDR3 sequence is 16 residues long. V lost 0 bases to trimming and J lost 0 bases, with 9 bases between them. In nucleotides, the CDR3 is TGTGCCATCAGTGAGTCTGGGACAATAGCCAAAAACATTCAGTACTTC. Translated, it gives CAISESGTIAKNIQYF.

The chain has TRBV15 and TRBJ2-1; 7 bases fit TRBD2. From germline, CDR1 is LNHNV and CDR2 YYDKDF (reference sequence). J lost 7 bases, V lost 4 bases, and 7 bases had no gene match. The CDR3 is made up of 14 amino acids. CDR3 protein: CATSTRGLENEQFF. DNA for the CDR3: TGTGCCACCAGCACTCGTGGACTAGAAAATGAGCAGTTCTTC.

The chain is built from TRBV4-3 and TRBJ1-2, with D tentatively TRBD1 (6 bases). Germline assignment: CDR1 LGHNA and CDR2 YSLEER. There are 13 residues in the CDR3. V shed 3 bases and J shed 2 bases, with 7 bases lying between them. The CDR3 DNA sequence: TGCGCCAGCAGCCATGACAGGAACTATGGCTACACCTTC. Translation gives CASSHDRNYGYTF.

The chain uses TRBV20-1 and TRBJ2-7, with a tentative D call TRBD1 (6 bases). Germline assignment: CDR1 DFQATT and CDR2 SNEGSKA (reference sequence). The CDR3 extends over 16 amino acids. Between the trimmed V and J ends, which lost 7 bases and 5 bases, there was a span of 27 bases. CDR3 DNA: TGCAGTGTCTCTCGACAGGCCGGATCCTCTGAAGACGAGCAGTACTTC. Its protein is CSVSRQAGSSEDEQYF.

The rearrangement links TRBV6-2 or TRBV6-3 to TRBJ2-7; D is possibly TRBD1 (6 bases). CDR3 length equals 14 residues. Germline V CDR1 and CDR2: MNHEY, SVGEGT. The V end lost 5 bases, the J end lost 3 bases, and 14 bases lay between the germline ends. The CDR3 sequence is CASSHLAGDYEQYF. CDR3 nucleotides: TGTGCCAGCAGTCACCTAGCAGGGGACTACGAGCAGTACTTC.

This clonotype was seen just once. The chain recombines TRBV7-6 with TRBJ2-5; unclear D gene. V was trimmed by 5 bases and J by 5 bases, leaving 15 bases between them. Germline V lookup: CDR1 SGHVS, CDR2 FNYEAQ. This CDR3 comprises 14 residues. The CDR3 reads CASSVASAPETQYF. The CDR3, as DNA: TGTGCCAGCAGCGTTGCCAGCGCCCCCGAGACCCAGTACTTC. The full variable domain, in which reference TRBV7-6 and TRBJ2-5 provide the parts outside the CDR3, is GAGVSQSPRYKVTKRGQDVALRCDPISGHVSLYWYRQALGQGPEFLTYFNYEAQQDKSGLPNDRFSAERPEGSISTLTIQRTEQRDSAMYRCASSVASAPETQYFGPGTRLLVL.

This clonotype was seen a handful of times. The V and J genes are TRBV7-2 and TRBJ2-3; tentatively, D is TRBD1 (5 bases). Trimming removed 6 bases at V and 9 bases at J, with 13 bases between. This CDR3 is built from 12 residues. The germline CDR1 and CDR2 sequences are SGHTA and FQGNSA. CDR3 residues: CASRAGPWTQYF. Written as DNA, the CDR3 is TGTGCCAGCAGAGCAGGGCCATGGACGCAGTATTTT.

The chain combines TRBV12-3 or TRBV12-4 with TRBJ2-5; 8 bases fit TRBD2. The CDR3 runs to 13 residues. The V gene end was trimmed by 10 bases and the J gene end by 5 bases; junction bases not matched to a gene: 9. CDR3 amino acids: CATSRGGHETQYF. The CDR3, as DNA: TGTGCCACCTCGCGCGGGGGGCATGAGACCCAGTACTTC.

The J gene is TRBJ2-3, the V gene TRBV7-2; no clear D. Trimming took off 5 bases at V and 0 bases at J, with 12 bases between the two ends. Per the germline V gene, CDR1 is SGHTA and CDR2 is FQGNSA. This CDR3 is 15 amino acids long. For the CDR3, the DNA is TGTGCCAGCAGCCCCTACGGTTCAAGCACAGATACGCAGTATTTT. Protein: CASSPYGSSTDTQYF.

This sequence joins TRBV5-1 and TRBJ2-5, with 10 bases lining up with TRBD1. The closer fit of TRBJ2-7 to the DNA end suggests the J call may be wrong. There are 13 residues in the CDR3. In germline, CDR1 is SGHRS, CDR2 YFSETQ. CDR3 sequence (DNA): TGCGCCAGCAGGGGACAGGGGCAATACGAGCAGTACTTC. It is translated as CASRGQGQYEQYF.

V usage is TRBV12-3 or TRBV12-4 and J usage is TRBJ2-7, with 10 nucleotides matching TRBD2. V gave up 3 bases and J gave up 3 bases; unmatched junction bases: 8. The CDR3 sequence is 16 residues long. The CDR3 reads CASSLRLAGKNYEQYF. CDR3 sequence (DNA): TGTGCCAGCAGTTTGAGACTAGCGGGCAAAAACTACGAGCAGTACTTC.

The CDR3 spells CASSLSRQGGYTF. The DNA for the CDR3 is TGTGCCAGCTCCTTGTCGAGACAGGGAGGCTACACCTTC. The V gene is TRBV12-3 or TRBV12-4, the J gene TRBJ1-2; TRBD1 matches 7 bases. The CDR3 loop spans 13 amino acids. Trimming cost V 8 bases and J 8 bases; bases outside gene matches: 11.

V usage is TRBV14 and J usage is TRBJ1-1, with a possible D match to TRBD1 (6 bases). This CDR3 spans 16 amino acids. V was clipped by 7 bases and J by 2 bases, with 20 bases between them. The germline gives CDR1 SGHDN, CDR2 FVKESK. Written as DNA, the CDR3 is TGTGCCAGCACTCCCCTGGGCGGGGGCTTAAACACTGAAGCTTTCTTT. Its translation is CASTPLGGGLNTEAFF.

This rearrangement joins TRBV6-5 to TRBJ2-7; D is possibly TRBD2 (6 bases). The CDR3 is 12 residues long. Germline lookup yields CDR1 MNHEY and CDR2 SVGAGI. The V end was cut by 0 bases, the J end by 6 bases, with 6 bases between. The chain's CDR3 is CASSYSGGEQYF. DNA for the CDR3: TGTGCCAGCAGTTACTCGGGGGGCGAGCAGTACTTC.

The V gene is TRBV5-1, the J gene TRBJ2-4; 11 bases agree with TRBD1. This CDR3 region has 15 residues. V lost 2 bases, J lost 13 bases, and 11 bases stayed unmatched. Per the germline V gene, CDR1 is SGHRS and CDR2 is YFSETQ. CDR3 DNA: TGCGCCAGCAGCTTAGGGACAGGGGGAGTTAGGGAGCAGTACTTC. Translating it yields CASSLGTGGVREQYF.

The chain uses TRBV6-2 or TRBV6-3 and TRBJ2-5; no clear D gene. The CDR3 is 15 residues long. Germline CDR1 MNHEY, CDR2 SVGEGT. V lost 5 bases to trimming and J lost 0 bases, with 13 bases between them. CDR3 DNA: TGTGCCAGCAGTGTCGGTGGGCTGCACCAAGAGACCCAGTACTTC. This encodes CASSVGGLHQETQYF.